The 17 T cell receptor beta chains below all came from one sample that was sequenced in a study of naive and memory T cell subsets. Ligated cDNA underwent four rounds of PCR with nested alpha and beta constant region primers and SP2. One entry per CDR3 protein, called by TCRdb with MiXCR from the UMI-ligation and nested PCR reads. The sample includes about 37,000 distinct CDR3 sequences, approximately 10% of them seen just once. Treatment noted: skin biopsy from PPD injection site in Mantoux-positive individual. A UMI-containing oligonucleotide was joined by 3' ligation to the TCR cDNA template. The sample consisted of skin, taken from a tuberculin skin test site. Source of these receptors: an adult in good health.

Details on this clonotype: Since a much larger clone is just one base distant, this may be a read error. This chain links TRBV28 with TRBJ1-4, with D hard to call. There are 18 residues in the CDR3. Germline V gene sequence: CDR1 MDHEN, CDR2 SYDVKM. This chain's CDR3 is CAGSPLNSGLQGHEKLFF. The CDR3 DNA reads as TGTGCCGGCAGTCCGCTCAACTCCGGGCTCCAAGGCCATGAAAAACTGTTTTTT.

The chain joins TRBV27 to TRBJ2-1; D is uncertain. This CDR3 is built from 16 residues. The V end was cut by 0 bases, the J end by 0 bases, with 9 bases between. Germline CDR1 MNHEY, CDR2 SMNVEV (reference sequence). The CDR3 loop is CASSLSHISSYNEQFF. The DNA for the CDR3 is TGTGCCAGCAGTTTATCGCACATAAGCTCCTACAATGAGCAGTTCTTC.

This clonotype was found many times. This chain connects TRBV11-2 to TRBJ2-1; 9 nucleotides match TRBD1. V was pared by 4 bases and J by 2 bases, with 3 bases of the junction left unmatched. Germline V gene data show CDR1 as SGHAT and CDR2 as FQNNGV. This CDR3 has 15 amino acids. The CDR3: CASSSGTGTYNEQFF. The CDR3 DNA sequence: TGTGCCAGCAGCTCCGGGACAGGGACCTACAATGAGCAGTTCTTC.

As to this clonotype: A much more abundant neighbour one base away suggests this may be a read error. The CDR3 nucleotides are TGCATCGTTGATTCCACAGAATACAATGAGCAGTTCTTC. It encodes CIVDSTEYNEQFF. The chain is built from TRBV29-1 and TRBJ2-1, with D unclear. Germline loops: CDR1 SQVTM, CDR2 ANQGSEA. The CDR3 runs 13 residues.

In this sample, this clonotype turned up many times. CDR3 amino acids: CASSEATGTDTQYF. The CDR3, as DNA: TGTGCCAGCAGTGAGGCGACAGGGACAGATACGCAGTATTTT. This chain joins TRBV6-4 and TRBJ2-3; 7 bases are shared with TRBD1. This CDR3 is 14 amino acids long. The V gene's germline CDR1 is MRHNA and CDR2 SNTAGT. V lost 3 bases and J lost 3; bases outside the gene matches: 3.

This clonotype was recorded many times. The chain uses TRBV7-2 and TRBJ1-1; 7 positions match TRBD1. Germline lookup yields CDR1 SGHTA and CDR2 FQGNSA. CDR3 length equals 13 residues. V was clipped by 5 bases and J by 1 base; unmatched bases: 1. CDR3 sequence: CASSRQGNTEAFF. CDR3 bases: TGTGCCAGCAGCCGACAGGGGAACACTGAAGCTTTCTTT.

This clonotype was recorded at least ten times. The chain employs TRBV20-1 and TRBJ2-2, with 8 positions matching TRBD2. The J segment lost 1 base and the V segment lost 5 bases, leaving 3 bases of the junction unmatched. Germline loops: CDR1 DFQATT, CDR2 SNEGSKA (reference sequence). This CDR3 has 14 amino acids. The CDR3 nucleotides are TGCAGTGCTCAGACTAGCGTGAACACCGGGGAGCTGTTTTTT. Its translation: CSAQTSVNTGELFF.

This clonotype was seen ten or more times. The chain carries TRBV6-5 and TRBJ2-1; 11 nucleotides line up with TRBD2. The CDR3 is made up of 15 amino acids. From germline, CDR1 is MNHEY and CDR2 SVGAGI. J gave up 5 bases and V 6 bases, and 6 bases lay outside the gene matches. This CDR3 is CASSSLAGVNNEQFF. Written as DNA, the CDR3 is TGTGCCAGCAGCTCACTAGCGGGAGTAAACAATGAGCAGTTCTTC.

This clonotype rates as medium-sized. The chain recombines TRBV20-1 with TRBJ2-3; D is undetermined. With 0 bases removed from V and 3 bases from J, the gap between germline ends came to 10 bases. The CDR3 extends over 14 amino acids. Germline V gene sequence: CDR1 DFQATT, CDR2 SNEGSKA (reference sequence). CDR3 sequence (DNA): TGCAGTGCTAGAGATGCAAGCTTGACAGATACGCAGTATTTT. Translating it yields CSARDASLTDTQYF.

This rearrangement joins TRBV28 to TRBJ1-6; D is possibly TRBD1 (5 bases). V was clipped by 8 bases and J by 7 bases, with 15 bases between them. Germline values: CDR1 MDHEN, CDR2 SYDVKM. There are 14 residues in the CDR3. CDR3 sequence reads: CASCGPEGNSPLHF. The DNA for the CDR3 is TGTGCCAGCTGTGGCCCAGAGGGGAATTCACCCCTCCACTTT.

The CDR3 bases are TGTGCCAGCAGTCCAGACCGGGAGGAGAGCTACGAGCAGTACTTC. This sequence encodes CASSPDREESYEQYF. This chain uses TRBV12-3 or TRBV12-4 with TRBJ2-7; 7 bases line up with TRBD2. After removal of 5 bases from V and 3 bases from J, the junction contained 10 bases not matched to a gene. The CDR3 extends over 15 amino acids.

V is TRBV7-3 and J is TRBJ1-5; a weak D match, TRBD1 (5 bases). Trimming removed 2 bases from V and 3 bases from J, with 8 bases in between. Germline CDR1 and CDR2: SGHTA and FQGTGA. This CDR3 has 14 residues. CDR3 in DNA: TGTGCCAGCAGCTTATCAGGGCCCAATCAGCCCCAGCATTTT. Translated, it gives CASSLSGPNQPQHF.

This clonotype was recorded at least ten times. The chain employs TRBV20-1 and TRBJ1-4; D may be TRBD1 (6 bases). The CDR3 totals 13 residues. V lost 5 bases to trimming and J lost 4 bases, with 11 bases between them. Looked up from germline, CDR1 is DFQATT and CDR2 is SNEGSKA (reference sequence). DNA of the CDR3: TGCAGTGCTGAAGACAGGCTTAATGAAAAACTGTTTTTT. This encodes CSAEDRLNEKLFF.

The table lists this clonotype with many counts. The genes are TRBV11-2 and TRBJ2-1; D not resolved. The CDR3 covers 17 residues. Per the germline V gene, CDR1 is SGHAT and CDR2 is FQNNGV. V shed 1 base and J shed 1 base, with 14 bases lying between them. CDR3 sequence reads: CASSLAHLGLSYNEQFF. CDR3 in DNA: TGTGCCAGCAGCTTAGCCCATCTAGGTTTATCCTACAATGAGCAGTTCTTC.

At least ten counts were recorded for this clonotype. CDR3: CSASRTSGARSEQFF. In nucleotides, the CDR3 is TGCAGTGCTAGCCGGACTAGCGGAGCCCGTAGTGAGCAGTTCTTC. V usage is TRBV20-1 and J usage is TRBJ2-1; 10 bases match TRBD2. With V trimmed by 3 bases and J by 9 bases, 11 bases remained unmatched. The V gene's germline CDR1 is DFQATT and CDR2 SNEGSKA (reference sequence). This CDR3 has 15 residues.

The sample holds many counts of this clonotype. The chain carries TRBV20-1 and TRBJ1-1; TRBD1 aligns across 9 bases. The CDR3 has 13 residues. The V and J ends lost 5 bases and 2 bases, in that order; junction bases with no gene match: 3. The germline V gene has CDR1 DFQATT and CDR2 SNEGSKA (reference sequence). The CDR3 spells CSAPGQGNTEAFF. CDR3 DNA: TGCAGTGCTCCGGGACAGGGCAACACTGAAGCTTTCTTT.

This clonotype occurred a few times. The chain joins TRBV3-1 to TRBJ1-2; perhaps TRBD1 as D (5 bases). The length of the CDR3 is 13 residues. Germline V CDR1 and CDR2: LGHDT, YNNKEL (reference sequence). V was shortened by 0 bases and J by 9 bases, with 11 bases between the two germline ends. The CDR3 region is CASSQDGTLSYTF. In nucleotides, the CDR3 is TGTGCCAGCAGCCAAGATGGGACGTTAAGCTACACCTTC.